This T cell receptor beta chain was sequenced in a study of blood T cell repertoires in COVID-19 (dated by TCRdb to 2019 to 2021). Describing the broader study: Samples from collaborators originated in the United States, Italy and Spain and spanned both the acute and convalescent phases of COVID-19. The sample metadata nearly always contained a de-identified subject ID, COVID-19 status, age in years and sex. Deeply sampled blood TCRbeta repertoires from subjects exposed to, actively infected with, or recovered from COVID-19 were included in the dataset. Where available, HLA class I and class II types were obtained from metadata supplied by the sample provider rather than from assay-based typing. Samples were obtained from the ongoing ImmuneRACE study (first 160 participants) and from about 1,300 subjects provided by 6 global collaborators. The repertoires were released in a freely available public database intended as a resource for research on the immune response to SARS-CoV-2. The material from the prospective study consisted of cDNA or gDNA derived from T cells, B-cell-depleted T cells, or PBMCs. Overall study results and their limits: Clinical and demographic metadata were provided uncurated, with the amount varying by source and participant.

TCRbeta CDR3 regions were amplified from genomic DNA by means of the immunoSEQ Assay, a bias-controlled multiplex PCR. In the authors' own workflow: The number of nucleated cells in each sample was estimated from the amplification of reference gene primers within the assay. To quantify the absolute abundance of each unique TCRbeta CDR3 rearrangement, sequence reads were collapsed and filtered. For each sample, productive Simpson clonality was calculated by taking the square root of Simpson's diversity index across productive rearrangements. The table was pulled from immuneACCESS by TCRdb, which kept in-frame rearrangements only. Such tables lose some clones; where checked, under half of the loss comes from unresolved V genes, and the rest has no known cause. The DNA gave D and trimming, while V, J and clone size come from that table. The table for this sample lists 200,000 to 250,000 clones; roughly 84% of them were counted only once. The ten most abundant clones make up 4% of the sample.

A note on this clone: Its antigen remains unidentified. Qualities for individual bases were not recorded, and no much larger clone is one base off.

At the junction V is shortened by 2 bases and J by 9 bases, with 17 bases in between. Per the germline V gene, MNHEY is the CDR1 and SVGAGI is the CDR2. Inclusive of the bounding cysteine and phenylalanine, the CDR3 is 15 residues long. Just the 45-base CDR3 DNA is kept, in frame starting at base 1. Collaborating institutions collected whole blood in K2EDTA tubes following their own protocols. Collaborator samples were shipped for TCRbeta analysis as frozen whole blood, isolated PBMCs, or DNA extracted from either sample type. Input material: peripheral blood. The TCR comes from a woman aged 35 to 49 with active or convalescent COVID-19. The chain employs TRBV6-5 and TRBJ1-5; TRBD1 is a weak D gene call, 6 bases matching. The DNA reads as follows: TGTGCCAGCAGTTACGCCAAGGGGGAAAGGTGGCCCCAGCATTTT. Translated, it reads CASSYAKGERWPQHF.